This T cell receptor (beta chain) was identified during a study of CD8 T cells in Susac syndrome. RNA, at 0.5 to 1 ug, was reverse transcribed with random hexamers. With immunoSEQ multiplex PCR, TCR beta CDR3 was amplified across 54 Vbeta and 13 Jbeta. TCRdb redid the calling of the immunoSEQ multiplex PCR reads with MiXCR, one entry per CDR3 protein. The sample consists of 110,000 or so distinct CDR3 sequences, around 92% of them appearing once. Germline-derived CDR1 and CDR2 are SNHLY and FYNNEI. Between the trimmed V and J ends, which lost 4 bases and 2 bases, there was a span of 11 bases. CDR3 length: 14 amino acids. CD8+ and CD4+ T cells taken from blood had their TCR beta sequenced. Treatment-naive patients with stable or active relapsing-remitting disease served as multiple sclerosis controls. TEMRA cells were FACS-enriched, while CD8+ and CD4+ T cells were negatively isolated.

Sequences were obtained from CD4+ T cells from PBMCs. The sequence derives from a human donor with multiple sclerosis. This chain joins TRBV2 and TRBJ1-1, with a possible D match to TRBD1 (6 bases). In DNA, the CDR3 is TGTGCCAGCAGTGGACAACAGGGTAACACTGAAGCTTTCTTT. Encoded protein: CASSGQQGNTEAFF.